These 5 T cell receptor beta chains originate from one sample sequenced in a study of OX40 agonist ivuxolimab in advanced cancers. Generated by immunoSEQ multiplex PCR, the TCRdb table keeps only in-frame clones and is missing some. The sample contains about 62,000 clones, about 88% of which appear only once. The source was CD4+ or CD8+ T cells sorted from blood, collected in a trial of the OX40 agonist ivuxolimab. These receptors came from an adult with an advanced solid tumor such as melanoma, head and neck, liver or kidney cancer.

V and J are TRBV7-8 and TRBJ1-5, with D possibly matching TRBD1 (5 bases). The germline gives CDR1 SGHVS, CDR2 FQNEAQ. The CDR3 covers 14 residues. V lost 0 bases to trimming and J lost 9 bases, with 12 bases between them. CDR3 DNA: TGTGCCAGCAGCTTAGCGCAAGGGGACCTGCCCCAGCATTTT. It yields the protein CASSLAQGDLPQHF.

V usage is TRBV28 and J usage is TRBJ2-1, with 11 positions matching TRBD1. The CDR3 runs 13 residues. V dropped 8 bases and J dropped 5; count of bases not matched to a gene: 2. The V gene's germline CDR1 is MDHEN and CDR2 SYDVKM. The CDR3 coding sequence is TGTGCCAGCGGGACAGGGGGTAACAATGAGCAGTTCTTC. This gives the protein CASGTGGNNEQFF.

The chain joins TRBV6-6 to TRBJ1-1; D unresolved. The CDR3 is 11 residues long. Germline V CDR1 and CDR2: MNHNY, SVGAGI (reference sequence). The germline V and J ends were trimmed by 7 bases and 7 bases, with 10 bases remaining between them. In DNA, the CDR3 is TGTGCCAGCACCGAAGGAAATGAAGCTTTCTTT. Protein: CASTEGNEAFF.

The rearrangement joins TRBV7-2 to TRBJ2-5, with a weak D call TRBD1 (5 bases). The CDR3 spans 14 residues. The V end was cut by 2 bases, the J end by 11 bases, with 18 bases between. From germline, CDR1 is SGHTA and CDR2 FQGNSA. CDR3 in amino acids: CASSLSTSVAGQYF. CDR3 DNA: TGTGCCAGCAGCTTATCTACTTCGGTTGCAGGGCAGTACTTC.

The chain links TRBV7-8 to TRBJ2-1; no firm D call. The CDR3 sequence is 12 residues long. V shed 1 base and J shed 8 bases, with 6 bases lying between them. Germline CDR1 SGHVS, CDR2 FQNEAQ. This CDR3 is CASSLGGYEQFF. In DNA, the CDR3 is TGTGCCAGCAGCTTAGGTGGTTATGAGCAGTTCTTC.